The 32 T cell receptor beta chains listed next were all sequenced from one sample in a study of shared clonotypes between healthy human individuals. Assay: immunoSEQ multiplex PCR; the TCRdb copy retains only in-frame clones and omits some. The sample consists of about 1 million clones, more than 60% of them appearing once. The sequenced sample consisted of memory CD4+ T cells sorted from blood. Subset of the sample: CD45RA-negative fraction. All receptors derive from a man aged 18 to 30 in good health.

The chain recombines TRBV19 with TRBJ1-2, with D possibly matching TRBD1 (5 bases). Trimming took 5 bases from V and 4 from J, leaving 11 bases between them. The CDR3 sequence is 13 residues long. Germline CDR1 is LNHDA and CDR2 is SQIVND (reference sequence). The DNA of the CDR3 is TGTGCCAGTAGTTTCGATACAGGCTATGGCTACACCTTC. Its protein is CASSFDTGYGYTF.

This chain links TRBV2 with TRBJ1-5, with a tentative D call TRBD1 (6 bases). This CDR3 has 15 residues. In germline, CDR1 is SNHLY, CDR2 FYNNEI. Trimming took off 7 bases at V and 1 base at J, with 14 bases between the two ends. The chain's CDR3 is CASTQTGYSNQPQHF. CDR3 DNA sequence: TGTGCCAGCACCCAAACAGGGTACAGCAATCAGCCCCAGCATTTT.

At least ten counts were recorded for this clone. The chain carries TRBV14 and TRBJ2-3; 9 bases are shared with TRBD2. The CDR3 loop spans 20 amino acids. The trim removed 0 bases at V and 4 bases at J, leaving 17 bases unmatched. Looked up from germline, CDR1 is SGHDN and CDR2 is FVKESK. The DNA of the CDR3 is TGTGCCAGCAGCCAAGATGGGGTTAGGTTGGCTAGCGGGACACCAGATACGCAGTATTTT. Protein sequence: CASSQDGVRLASGTPDTQYF.

In this sample, this clone turned up a few times. The chain has TRBV6-6 and TRBJ1-4; possible D gene TRBD1, 6 bases. There are 13 residues in the CDR3. V gave up 5 bases and J gave up 7 bases, with 11 bases separating them. Germline V gene lookup returns CDR1 MNHNY and CDR2 SVGAGI (reference sequence). CDR3 sequence: CASSNREAEKLFF. DNA for the CDR3: TGTGCCAGCAGTAACAGGGAGGCTGAAAAACTGTTTTTT.

V and J are TRBV6-1 and TRBJ1-1, with a possible D match to TRBD1 (5 bases). V was trimmed by 1 base and J by 3 bases, leaving 12 bases between them. In germline, CDR1 is MNHNS, CDR2 SASEGT. This CDR3 is 15 amino acids long. The CDR3 loop is CASSEDWTRHTEAFF. CDR3 sequence (DNA): TGTGCCAGCAGTGAAGACTGGACACGTCACACTGAAGCTTTCTTT.

V usage is TRBV25-1 and J usage is TRBJ2-7; weak D call: TRBD2 (5 bases). Germline CDR1 MGHDK, CDR2 SYGVNS. The length of the CDR3 is 14 residues. With 7 bases removed from V and 0 bases from J, the gap between germline ends came to 13 bases. The CDR3 DNA follows: TGTGCCAGCATGACCAGTGAGGGCTCCTACGAGCAGTACTTC. It yields the protein CASMTSEGSYEQYF.

This clone was picked up one time. This chain joins TRBV6-5 and TRBJ2-3, with 9 bases that match TRBD2. This CDR3 has 15 residues. Germline CDR1 reads MNHEY; CDR2 reads SVGAGI. With 5 bases clipped from V and 2 bases from J, the junction kept 5 bases outside the gene matches. CDR3 protein: CASSTPSGNTDTQYF. Written as DNA, the CDR3 is TGTGCCAGCAGTACCCCTAGCGGGAACACAGATACGCAGTATTTT.

The V call is TRBV5-1, the J call TRBJ1-1; D gene uncertain. V lost 1 base and J 3 bases, leaving 13 bases between the germline ends. Germline values: CDR1 SGHRS, CDR2 YFSETQ. The CDR3 has 15 residues. The CDR3 nucleotides read TGCGCCAGCAGCTTGTCGTCTAGGAGTGACACTGAAGCTTTCTTT. Amino acid sequence: CASSLSSRSDTEAFF.

This clone was detected only once. The genes are TRBV11-2 and TRBJ2-1; 13 bases agree with TRBD2. The CDR3 loop spans 14 amino acids. Germline loops: CDR1 SGHAT, CDR2 FQNNGV. Trimming cost V 4 bases and J 8 bases; bases outside gene matches: 2. DNA for the CDR3: TGTGCCAGCAGCTCTGGACTAGCGGGAGATGAGCAGTTCTTC. Protein: CASSSGLAGDEQFF.

This clone was counted a few times. At the DNA level, this CDR3 is encoded by other sequences in the same sample as well. The chain joins TRBV2 to TRBJ2-7; 10 positions match TRBD1. From germline, CDR1 is SNHLY and CDR2 FYNNEI. This CDR3 comprises 14 residues. Trimming at V came to 5 bases and at J to 3 bases, leaving 4 bases not matched to a gene. CDR3 region: CASSKGQGIYEQYF. The CDR3 nucleotides read TGTGCCAGCAGTAAGGGACAGGGGATCTACGAGCAGTACTTC.

About this clone: Other DNA sequences in this specimen translate into the identical CDR3. The V gene is TRBV13, the J gene TRBJ1-5; D remains ambiguous. CDR1 PRHDT and CDR2 FYEKMQ come from the germline V gene (reference sequence). V was trimmed by 0 bases and J by 4 bases, leaving 1 base between them. This CDR3 is 12 amino acids long. This CDR3 is CASSLGNQPQHF. As DNA, the CDR3 is TGTGCCAGCAGCTTAGGAAATCAGCCCCAGCATTTT.

The chain combines TRBV2 with TRBJ1-2, with TRBD1 as a possible D gene (5 bases). This CDR3 is built from 14 residues. V lost 6 bases to trimming and J lost 6 bases, with 17 bases between them. Per the germline V gene, CDR1 is SNHLY and CDR2 is FYNNEI. The DNA for the CDR3 is TGTGCCAGCAGCCCCAGGGAGGGTGCCAATGGCTACACCTTC. Translation gives CASSPREGANGYTF.

In its sample, this clone was seen once. The chain links TRBV18 to TRBJ1-1; D is uncertain. CDR3 length: 13 residues. Germline CDR1 and CDR2: KGHSH and LQKENI. Trimming took off 5 bases at V and 1 base at J, with 8 bases between the two ends. CDR3 loop: CASSREENTEAFF. The CDR3 DNA reads as TGTGCCAGCTCAAGAGAAGAGAACACTGAAGCTTTCTTT.

A single count supports this clone. V is TRBV30 and J is TRBJ2-1, with 11 bases lining up with TRBD2. J was trimmed by 9 bases and V by 4 bases; bases with no gene match: 11. This CDR3 region has 15 residues. Germline CDR1 GTSNPN, CDR2 SVGIG (reference sequence). The CDR3 protein is CAWTPRVAGGGEQFF. The DNA of the CDR3 is TGTGCCTGGACCCCCAGGGTAGCGGGAGGGGGTGAGCAGTTCTTC.

The chain links TRBV6-6 to TRBJ2-7; D is unclear. V lost 5 bases and J lost 4, with 9 bases in between. From germline, CDR1 is MNHNY and CDR2 SVGAGI (reference sequence). This CDR3 spans 12 amino acids. The CDR3 DNA reads TGTGCCAGCAGTCCCACATTTTACGAGCAGTACTTC. It specifies CASSPTFYEQYF.

This sequence joins TRBV28 and TRBJ1-4, with D possibly matching TRBD1 (6 bases). The CDR3 has 15 amino acids. Trimming left V 5 bases short and J 5 bases short, with 15 bases between. CDR1 is MDHEN and CDR2 is SYDVKM in the germline V gene. The CDR3 loop reads CASSPFTGRNEKLFF. The CDR3 DNA reads TGTGCCAGCAGTCCTTTCACAGGGAGGAATGAAAAACTGTTTTTT.

The gene calls are TRBV7-2 and TRBJ1-2; D might be TRBD1 (5 bases). Trimming took off 5 bases at V and 1 base at J, with 11 bases between the two ends. CDR3 length: 14 amino acids. Germline assignment: CDR1 SGHTA and CDR2 FQGNSA. CDR3 bases: TGTGCCAGCAGCCGAGCTGGGGGTAACTATGGCTACACCTTC. Protein product: CASSRAGGNYGYTF.

CDR3 coding DNA: TGTGCCAGCAGCTTAGGGCCTAGCTGGGGGAATGAGCAGTTCTTC. It yields the protein CASSLGPSWGNEQFF. This chain links TRBV7-3 with TRBJ2-1; D is tentatively TRBD1 or TRBD2 (5 bases each). Deletions cut 2 bases from V and 7 bases from J, with 15 bases between. This CDR3 has 15 residues. The germline CDR1 and CDR2 sequences are SGHTA and FQGTGA.

The V gene is TRBV12-5, the J gene TRBJ2-5; maybe TRBD1 (5 bases). Trimming cost V 7 bases and J 1 base, with 16 bases left between them. The CDR3 has 15 amino acids. The germline V gene encodes CDR1 LGHNT and CDR2 FRNRAP. The CDR3 region is CASAKSSTGQETQYF. The CDR3, as DNA: TGTGCTAGTGCCAAGTCATCCACAGGCCAAGAGACCCAGTACTTC.

V usage is TRBV5-1 and J usage is TRBJ2-1; 7 bases are a match to TRBD1. In germline, CDR1 is SGHRS, CDR2 YFSETQ. CDR3 length equals 14 residues. The ends lost 3 bases at V and 4 bases at J; junction bases unmatched: 4. The CDR3 DNA follows: TGCGCCAGCAGCTCCGGACAGGCATACAATGAGCAGTTCTTC. The encoded protein is CASSSGQAYNEQFF.

As regards this clone: This may be a read error: a much more frequent sequence differs by one nucleotide. This rearrangement joins TRBV28 to TRBJ1-5; 7 nucleotides agree with TRBD1. The trim removed 6 bases at V and 0 bases at J, leaving 5 bases unmatched. The CDR3 covers 15 residues. Germline V lookup: CDR1 MDHEN, CDR2 SYDVKM. The CDR3 DNA reads TGTGCCAGCAGATCCGGGACAGTTAGCAATCAGCCCCAGCATTTT. It encodes CASRSGTVSNQPQHF.

The V gene is TRBV5-1, the J gene TRBJ2-2, with D maybe TRBD2 (6 bases). Per the germline V gene, CDR1 is SGHRS and CDR2 is YFSETQ. Trimming removed 0 bases at V and 3 bases at J, with 12 bases between. This CDR3 spans 16 amino acids. The DNA of the CDR3 is TGCGCCAGCAGCTTGGCCGGGGGTCTGGACACCGGGGAGCTGTTTTTT. It codes for CASSLAGGLDTGELFF.

The V call is TRBV20-1, the J call TRBJ2-1; D not resolved. The V end was cut by 3 bases, the J end by 13 bases, with 10 bases between. CDR1 is DFQATT and CDR2 is SNEGSKA in the germline V gene (reference sequence). The CDR3 contains 10 residues. The CDR3 nucleotides read TGCAGTGCTAGGGTTCAAACCCAGTTCTTC. It encodes CSARVQTQFF.

Written as DNA, the CDR3 is TGTGCCAGCAGCTATCGGACAGGGAGTTCCGAGCAGTACTTC. Translated: CASSYRTGSSEQYF. This chain links TRBV5-6 with TRBJ2-7; TRBD1 matches 8 bases. Germline V gene sequence: CDR1 SGHDT, CDR2 YYEEEE. The V gene end was trimmed by 3 bases and the J gene end by 6 bases; junction bases not matched to a gene: 8. This CDR3 is 14 amino acids long.

In regard to this clone: Additional DNA sequences in this sample encode the identical CDR3. The J gene is TRBJ2-2, the V gene TRBV4-1, with no clear D. Germline-derived CDR1 and CDR2 are MGHRA and YSYEKL. The CDR3 contains 13 residues. Trimming stripped 4 bases from V and 3 bases from J, with 6 bases between. The CDR3 reads CASSPEYTGELFF. The CDR3, as DNA: TGCGCCAGCAGCCCGGAGTACACCGGGGAGCTGTTTTTT.

The chain recombines TRBV7-2 with TRBJ2-7; 9 bases align to TRBD1. The CDR3 sequence is 15 residues long. The V segment lost 5 bases and the J segment 3 bases; nucleotides outside the gene matches: 8. The germline CDR1 and CDR2 sequences are SGHTA and FQGNSA. CDR3 nucleotide sequence: TGTGCCAGCAGCACTAGACAGGGGGATCGCTACGAGCAGTACTTC. This codes for CASSTRQGDRYEQYF. Looking up the rest from reference TRBV7-2 and TRBJ2-7 gives the full variable domain: GAGVSQSPSNKVTEKGKDVELRCDPISGHTALYWYRQSLGQGLEFLIYFQGNSAPDKSGLPSDRFSAERTGGSVSTLTIQRTQQEDSAVYLCASSTRQGDRYEQYFGPGTRLTVT.

This clone was observed a handful of times. The rearrangement uses TRBV11-1 and TRBJ2-1, with TRBD2 matching over 7 bases. J lost 13 bases, V lost 1 base, and 1 base had no gene match. The germline CDR1 and CDR2 sequences are SGHAT and FQDESV (reference sequence). The CDR3 totals 11 residues. The CDR3 protein is CASSLERGQFF. DNA for the CDR3: TGTGCCAGCAGCTTAGAGCGGGGACAGTTCTTC.

The sample holds one count of this clone. CDR3 bases: TGTGCCTGGGAGCACAGGGGGGGTCAGCCCCAGCATTTT. This gives the protein CAWEHRGGQPQHF. This chain connects TRBV30 to TRBJ1-5, with TRBD1 matching 8 bases. Per germline, CDR1 GTSNPN and CDR2 SVGIG (reference sequence). Trimming at V came to 5 bases and at J to 6 bases, leaving 6 bases not matched to a gene. There are 13 residues in the CDR3. Supplemented by reference TRBV30 and TRBJ1-5, the full variable domain reads SQTIHQWPATLVQPVGSPLSLECTVEGTSNPNLYWYRQAAGRGLQLLFYSVGIGQISSEVPQNLSASRPQDRQFILSSKKLLLSDSGFYLCAWEHRGGQPQHFGDGTRLSIL.

This clone has a handful of counts. The V call is TRBV2, the J call TRBJ2-1; D is unresolved. The CDR3 has 12 residues. The V end lost 2 bases, the J end lost 12 bases, and 11 bases lay between the germline ends. CDR1 is SNHLY and CDR2 is FYNNEI in the germline V gene. Here the CDR3 DNA reads TGTGCCAGCAGTGAAACAGACGTTCGGCAGTTCTTC. This translates into CASSETDVRQFF.

The DNA of the CDR3 is TGTGCCAGTAGTATTACAGCGGCAGGTGGCGAGCAGTACTTC. Translated: CASSITAAGGEQYF. The chain recombines TRBV19 with TRBJ2-7, with a tentative D call TRBD2 (5 bases). V was shortened by 3 bases and J by 6 bases, with 15 bases between the two germline ends. This CDR3 spans 14 amino acids. Germline lookup yields CDR1 LNHDA and CDR2 SQIVND (reference sequence).

Concerning this clone: In the same sample, other DNA sequences code for this CDR3. The chain employs TRBV5-4 and TRBJ2-7; D may be TRBD2 (6 bases). Trimming stripped 3 bases from V and 0 bases from J, with 13 bases between. The CDR3 runs 15 residues. Germline V CDR1 and CDR2: SGHNT, YYREEE (reference sequence). The CDR3 region has the DNA TGTGCCAGCAGCTCAGGCGGGACTTCCTCCTACGAGCAGTACTTC. This encodes CASSSGGTSSYEQYF.

The chain has TRBV27 and TRBJ1-6; perhaps TRBD1 as D (5 bases). This CDR3 has 12 residues. CDR1 is MNHEY, CDR2 SMNVEV, per germline (reference sequence). V was cut by 4 bases and J by 8 bases, with 6 bases left in between. In DNA, the CDR3 is TGTGCCAGCAGTTACAGGCATTCACCCCTCCACTTT. It translates to CASSYRHSPLHF.